This TCR beta chain is from a study of T cells after posttransplantation cyclophosphamide. In germline, CDR1 is SEHNR, CDR2 FQNEAQ (reference sequence). This CDR3 spans 15 amino acids. The trim removed 2 bases at V and 3 bases at J, leaving 3 bases unmatched. Treatment was busulfan-fludarabine conditioning, a marrow graft, and cyclophosphamide on days +3 and +4. Clones were read by immunoSEQ multiplex PCR, and TCRdb kept only the in-frame ones, dropping some. Of about 6,500 clones in the sample, roughly four fifths were seen once. Specimen: PBMCs, collected roughly 45 months after allogeneic stem cell transplant with posttransplant cyclophosphamide. The receptor's source is a young adult male patient who received an allogeneic stem cell transplant from a related donor, was CMV-positive, and had acute GVHD only. Some T cells may be graft donor cells. This chain connects TRBV7-9 to TRBJ2-5; 10 bases match TRBD2. The CDR3 loop reads CASSLSGGAKETQYF. CDR3 DNA: TGTGCCAGCAGCTTAAGCGGGGGGGCTAAAGAGACCCAGTACTTC.